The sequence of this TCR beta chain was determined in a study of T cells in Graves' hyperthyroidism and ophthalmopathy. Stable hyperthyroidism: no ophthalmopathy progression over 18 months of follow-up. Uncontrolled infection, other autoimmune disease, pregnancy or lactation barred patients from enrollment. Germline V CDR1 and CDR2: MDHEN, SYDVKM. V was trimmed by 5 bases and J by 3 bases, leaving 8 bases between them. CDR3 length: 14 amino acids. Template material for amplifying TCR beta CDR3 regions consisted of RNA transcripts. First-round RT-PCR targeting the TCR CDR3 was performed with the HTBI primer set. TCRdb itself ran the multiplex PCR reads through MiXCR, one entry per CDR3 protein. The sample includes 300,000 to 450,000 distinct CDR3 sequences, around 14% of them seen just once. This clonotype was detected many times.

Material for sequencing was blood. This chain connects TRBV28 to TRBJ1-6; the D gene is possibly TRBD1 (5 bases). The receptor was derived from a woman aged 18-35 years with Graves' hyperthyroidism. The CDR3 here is CASSGGDYNSPLHF. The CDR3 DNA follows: TGTGCCAGCAGTGGAGGGGACTATAATTCACCCCTCCACTTT.